This TCR beta chain was identified in a study of molecular identifiers for immune sequencing clone quantification. Construction of naive CD8 libraries employed roughly 20,000 to 1,000,000 sorted cells together with 10%, 30% or 50% RNA. Sorting selected naive CD8 T cells with a CD8+CD4-CCR7+CD45RA+ phenotype. With regard to this clonotype: This may come from a read error, since a much larger clone is one base off. This likely comes from a read error, as the CDR3 has no conserved phenylalanine or tryptophan at its end.

TCRdb fed the PCR reads into MiXCR, producing one record per CDR3 protein. The sample includes about 630,000 distinct CDR3 sequences, 25% seen only once; the top ten take 0.78%. Source material: naive CD8+ T cells from blood, with Jurkat cell RNA spiked in. Subset meaning: FACS-sorted CD8+CD4-CCR7+CD45RA+ naive T cells. The TCR comes from a human donor in good health. Some libraries in this study had Jurkat cell RNA spiked in.

CDR3 in amino acids: CASSPRGVDWVQPQHS. The CDR3 nucleotides are TGTGCCAGCAGTCCCCGAGGGGTAGACTGGGTGCAGCCCCAGCATTCT. The chain couples TRBV2 to TRBJ1-5; possible D gene TRBD1, 5 bases. CDR3 length: 16 amino acids. Germline CDR1 SNHLY, CDR2 FYNNEI. V was cut by 5 bases and J by 7 bases, with 21 bases left in between.